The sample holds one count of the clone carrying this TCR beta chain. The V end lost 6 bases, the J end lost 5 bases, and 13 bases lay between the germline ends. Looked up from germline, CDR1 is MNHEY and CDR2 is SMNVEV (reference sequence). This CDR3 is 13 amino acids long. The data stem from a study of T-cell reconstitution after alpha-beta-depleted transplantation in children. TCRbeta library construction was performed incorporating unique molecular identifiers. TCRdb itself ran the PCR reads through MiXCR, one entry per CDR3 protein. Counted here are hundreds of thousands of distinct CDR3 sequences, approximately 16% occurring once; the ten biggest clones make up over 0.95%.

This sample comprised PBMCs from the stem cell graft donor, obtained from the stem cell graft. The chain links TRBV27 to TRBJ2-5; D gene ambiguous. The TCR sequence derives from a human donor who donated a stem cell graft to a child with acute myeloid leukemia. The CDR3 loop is CASRRLTDETQYF. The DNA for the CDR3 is TGTGCCAGCAGAAGACTTACCGACGAGACCCAGTACTTC.